This entry concerns a single TCR beta chain. It lacks a known antigen. No per-base quality is available; no much larger clone lies one base away. This sample is part of a study of T-cell memory formation after mild COVID-19 (dated by TCRdb to the early 2020s). Notes on the research overall: TCR sequence clusters from the two donors were found to be largely donor specific. In two donors, T-cell clones that expanded and contracted after mild COVID-19 were tracked by sequencing TCRalpha and TCRbeta repertoires over time. Two young, previously healthy adult volunteers, one female and one male, were included in the cohort.

Ficoll-Paque density gradient centrifugation was the method used to isolate PBMCs. A distance of 16 bases separates the germline ends of V and J, which lose 5 bases and 4 bases respectively. The CDR3 spans 15 residues, from the cysteine through the phenylalanine. Only the CDR3 DNA stays, 45 bases, in frame from base 1. CDR1 and CDR2, looked up from the germline V gene, are SGHTA and FQGTGA. The research as a whole found: Contracting CD4+ clones were found mainly in CM and EM memory subsets, while CD8+ clones were enriched in EMRA. The detection of some responding clones in pre-infection memory suggests that pre-existing cross-reactive memory T cells joined the SARS-CoV-2 response. Only two mild cases were covered by the study, and larger cohorts that include severe cases with pre-infection samples were considered necessary. Balanced CD4/CD8 phenotypes were observed for clones contracting from day 15 to 85, whereas a bias towards CD4+ was observed for a second wave of clones expanding from day 15 to 37. SARS-CoV-2 specificity of the second-wave clones peaking on day 37 was not confirmed.

The run used an Illumina NovaSeq 6000. TCRalpha and TCRbeta cDNA libraries were built by 5'RACE with constant-segment primers, adding sample barcodes and unique molecular identifiers. Trizol reagent was used to extract RNA from every sample. The libraries were amplified in two PCR steps, and the second step added a second sample barcode and Illumina TruSeq adapters. Sequencing of the libraries was done on an Illumina NovaSeq, producing 2 x 150 bp paired-end reads. In the source study's methods: The reads were demultiplexed and collapsed into UMI-guided consensus sequences using migec v1.2.7. Using mixcr v2.1.11, the UMI consensuses were aligned to TRA and TRB V and J templates and assembled into clonotypes. Expanded or contracted clonotypes were those called significant by both edgeR and NoisET, with noise models trained on biological replicates. For edgeR calls, the cutoffs were a false discovery rate-adjusted p below 0.01 and a log2 fold-change threshold of 1. As an exploratory analysis of dynamics, PCA with hierarchical clustering was applied to max-normalized trajectories of the 1000 most abundant clonotypes. The CD4 or CD8 phenotype of responding clones was assigned using the separately sequenced CD4+ and CD8+ repertoires. TCRdb passed the public sequencing reads through fastp at Q25 and MiXCR, retaining productive beta sequences. CDR3 protein sequences are deduplicated, and each keeps its most common genes and DNA. What appears here as the V and J calls and clone size reflects TCRdb's work, not the paper's. The sample table holds about 290,000 distinct CDR3 sequences, of which more than 15% were seen once. In total, the top ten clones hold approximately 23% of the sample.

The sequencing input was PBMCs or a T cell subset sorted from them (not recorded which). The chain couples TRBV7-3 to TRBJ2-3; the D gene cannot be named for sure. This TCR was recovered from a man aged 18 to 30 who had mild COVID-19 (a few samples of this study predate the infection). The sample titles of this study are shuffled in the database, so cell type and time point are left out; the donor was told from shared clones. The base sequence is TGTGCCAGCAGCCGATCACCCGGCGCCCCAGATACGCAGTATTTT. Protein translation: CASSRSPGAPDTQYF.